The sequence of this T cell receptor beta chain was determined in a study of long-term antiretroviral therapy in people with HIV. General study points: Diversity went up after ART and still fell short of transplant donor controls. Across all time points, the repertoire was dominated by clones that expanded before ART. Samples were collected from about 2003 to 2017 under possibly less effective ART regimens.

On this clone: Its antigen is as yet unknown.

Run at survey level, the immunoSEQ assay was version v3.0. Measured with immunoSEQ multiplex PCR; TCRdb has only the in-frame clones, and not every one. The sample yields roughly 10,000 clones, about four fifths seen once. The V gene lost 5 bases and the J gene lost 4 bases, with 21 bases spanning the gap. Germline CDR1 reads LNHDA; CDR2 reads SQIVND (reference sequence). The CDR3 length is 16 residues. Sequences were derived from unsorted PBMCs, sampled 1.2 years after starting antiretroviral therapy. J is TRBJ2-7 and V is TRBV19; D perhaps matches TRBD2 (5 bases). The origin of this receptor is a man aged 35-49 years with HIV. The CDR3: CASSPPGGEGMYEQYF. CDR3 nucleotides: TGTGCCAGTAGTCCCCCAGGAGGCGAGGGTATGTACGAGCAGTACTTC.